This T cell receptor (beta chain) was recovered during a study of Ad26.COV2.S vaccination and SARS-CoV-2 variants. Points from the study as a whole: People given the vaccine had a wider spike-specific TCR breadth than placebo recipients did.

The data were produced by immunoSEQ multiplex PCR, yet TCRdb's version contains in-frame clones alone and is incomplete. The sample consists of fewer than 500,000 clones, 85% to 90% of them appearing once. Germline values: CDR1 DFQATT, CDR2 SNEGSKA (reference sequence). This CDR3 has 14 amino acids. V was cut by 3 bases and J by 3 bases, with 11 bases left in between. Treatment described: some 20 received Ad26.COV2.S at low or high dose, single or two shots; about five received placebo; per-sample allocation not given. Material that was analyzed had been drawn on day 63 after the first vaccine or placebo injection. It was an adult aged 18-55 years in Boston who was the donor. Comment on this clone: As yet, its antigen is unknown.

The TCR was taken from a person between 18 and 60 years old who received the Ad26.COV2.S COVID-19 vaccine or a placebo. The sample in question was peripheral blood, obtained in a trial of Ad26.COV2.S vaccine versus placebo. The chain employs TRBV20-1 and TRBJ1-4, with a tentative D call TRBD1 (5 bases). The CDR3 DNA follows: TGCAGTGCTAGTTCCGGGGCACCTAATGAAAAACTGTTTTTT. The encoded protein is CSASSGAPNEKLFF.